These T cell receptor beta chains were read from a single sample in a study of shared clonotypes between healthy human individuals. TCRdb's table, derived via immunoSEQ multiplex PCR, lists solely in-frame clones and lacks some. Among 2 million to 2.5 million clones listed, 85% to 95% were seen once. Sequenced material: naive CD8+ T cells from PBMCs. Receptors were obtained from a man between 18 and 35 years old in good health. Some clones in this sample may be carry-over from other donors' samples. The CDR3 runs from the conserved cysteine through the conserved F or W. D genes are given only for firm matches. Size tells how often a clone was seen (once, few, many) or the class of an expanded clone, and some rows leave it out.

D: TRBD1
size: few
V: TRBV9
J: TRBJ2-7
DNA: TGTGCCAGCAGCGCGGGACAGGGACCCGTCTACGAGCAGTACTTC
CDR3: CASSAGQGPVYEQYF

D: -
size: -
V: TRBV28
J: TRBJ1-1
DNA: TGTGCCAGCAGTCCAATTGAGGGCCCTGAAGCTTTCTTT
CDR3: CASSPIEGPEAFF

D: TRBD2
size: -
V: TRBV4-1
J: TRBJ2-1
DNA: TGCGCCAGCAGCCAAGAAACTAGCGGGAGACTTGGGGTGAATGAGCAGTTCTTC
CDR3: CASSQETSGRLGVNEQFF

D: -
size: -
V: TRBV6-5
J: TRBJ2-5
DNA: TGTGCCAGCAGTGCCCAGACAGAGCACCAAGAGACCCAGTACTTC
CDR3: CASSAQTEHQETQYF

D: TRBD2
size: -
V: TRBV27
J: TRBJ2-7
DNA: TGTGCCAGCAGTTTCGGAGCGGGAGTCCACGAGCAGTACTTC
CDR3: CASSFGAGVHEQYF

D: TRBD2
size: once
V: TRBV7-8
J: TRBJ2-1
DNA: TGTGCCAGCAGCCCCCTTCTAGCGGCAAGCTCCTACAATGAGCAGTTCTTC
CDR3: CASSPLLAASSYNEQFF

D: -
size: -
V: TRBV6-5
J: TRBJ2-4
DNA: TGTGCCAGCAGCCCACCGGGGTTAGAAAACATTCAGTACTTC
CDR3: CASSPPGLENIQYF

D: -
size: -
V: TRBV28
J: TRBJ2-2
DNA: TGTGCCAGCAGTTTTTTGGGGGCGCGGTCCGGGGAGCTGTTTTTT
CDR3: CASSFLGARSGELFF

D: TRBD1
size: -
V: TRBV27
J: TRBJ2-5
DNA: TGTGCCAGCGCTGACAGGGGGCGATGGGAGACCCAGTACTTC
CDR3: CASADRGRWETQYF

D: TRBD2
size: -
V: TRBV10-1
J: TRBJ2-7
DNA: TGCGCCAGCACCCTGAAGGCTAGCGGGAAATACGAGCAGTACTTC
CDR3: CASTLKASGKYEQYF

D: -
size: -
V: TRBV2
J: TRBJ2-7
DNA: TGTGCCAGCAGCCCAGGACATAGCTCCTACGAGCAGTACTTC
CDR3: CASSPGHSSYEQYF

D: -
size: -
V: TRBV7-9
J: TRBJ1-1
DNA: TGTGCCAGCAGCCCCGGACCCATCGGCACTGAAGCTTTCTTT
CDR3: CASSPGPIGTEAFF

D: -
size: -
V: TRBV7-2
J: TRBJ1-1
DNA: TGTGCCAGCAGCTTTCTTTCTGTAACCGAGGGAGCTTTCTTT
CDR3: CASSFLSVTEGAFF

D: TRBD2
size: -
V: TRBV27
J: TRBJ2-7
DNA: TGTGCCAGCAGTCGCTTGTTGGGACTAGGAGGGGTGGAGCAGTACTTC
CDR3: CASSRLLGLGGVEQYF

D: -
size: -
V: TRBV14
J: TRBJ1-1
DNA: TGTGCCAGCAGCCCACGCTTTAGTTTGGGTTCTGAAGCTTTCTTT
CDR3: CASSPRFSLGSEAFF

D: TRBD1
size: -
V: TRBV19
J: TRBJ1-1
DNA: TGTGCCAGTAGTCCCGGGACAGTGAACACTGAAGCTTTCTTT
CDR3: CASSPGTVNTEAFF

D: -
size: -
V: TRBV6-6
J: TRBJ2-2
DNA: TGTGCCAGCAGTTACAGTCTTTCGAACACCGGGGAGCTGTTTTTT
CDR3: CASSYSLSNTGELFF

D: TRBD2
size: -
V: TRBV10-1
J: TRBJ2-1
DNA: TGCGCCAGCAGTGAGGGACTAGCGGGACGTCGCGAGCAGTTCTTC
CDR3: CASSEGLAGRREQFF

D: -
size: few
V: TRBV28
J: TRBJ1-1
DNA: TGTGCCAGCAGTTTAGAGGGGACGAACACTGAAGCTTTCTTT
CDR3: CASSLEGTNTEAFF

D: -
size: -
V: TRBV18
J: TRBJ2-5
DNA: TGTGCCAGCTCACCACGGGATGAGACCCAGTACTTC
CDR3: CASSPRDETQYF

D: -
size: few
V: TRBV28
J: TRBJ2-3
DNA: TGTGCCAGCACCTTACGAGGAGTAGCGCCTAAAGCAGATACGCAGTATTTT
CDR3: CASTLRGVAPKADTQYF

D: -
size: -
V: TRBV27
J: TRBJ2-5
DNA: TGTGCCAGCAGTTTATCGCGGCGGCACCAAGAGACCCAGTACTTC
CDR3: CASSLSRRHQETQYF

D: -
size: -
V: TRBV7-9
J: TRBJ2-3
DNA: TGTGCCAGCAGCTTAGCAGGGGTAGATACGCAGTATTTT
CDR3: CASSLAGVDTQYF

D: TRBD2
size: -
V: TRBV6-4
J: TRBJ2-7
DNA: TGTGCCAGCAGTTTACCGGGAGGGCCAGAGCGGCGGGACGAGCAGTACTTC
CDR3: CASSLPGGPERRDEQYF

D: -
size: -
V: TRBV28
J: TRBJ2-7
DNA: TGTGCCAGCAGTCCCCTCTTTTCGCTCCCAATGGGCTACGAGCAGTACTTC
CDR3: CASSPLFSLPMGYEQYF

D: -
size: -
V: TRBV28
J: TRBJ2-7
DNA: TGTGCCAGCAGTTTTGGGGGGATGGTACCCTCCTACGAGCAGTACTTC
CDR3: CASSFGGMVPSYEQYF

D: -
size: -
V: TRBV4-1
J: TRBJ1-2
DNA: TGCGCCAGCAGCCAGTCCAGAGCAGGGGCTGATGGCTACACCTTC
CDR3: CASSQSRAGADGYTF

D: TRBD2
size: -
V: TRBV28
J: TRBJ2-5
DNA: TGTGCCAGCGGGACTAGCGGGAGACGAGGGACCCAGTACTTC
CDR3: CASGTSGRRGTQYF

D: TRBD1
size: few
V: TRBV6-4
J: TRBJ1-4
DNA: TGTGCCAGCAGTCCCACAGGGGGCGGTAATGAAAAACTGTTTTTT
CDR3: CASSPTGGGNEKLFF

D: TRBD2
size: -
V: TRBV5-1
J: TRBJ2-7
DNA: TGCGCCAGCAGCTACGGACTAGGATCCTACGAGCAGTACTTC
CDR3: CASSYGLGSYEQYF

D: -
size: once
V: TRBV11-2
J: TRBJ2-7
DNA: TGTGCCAGCCAGACAGTGGACGAGCAGTACTTC
CDR3: CASQTVDEQYF

D: TRBD2
size: -
V: TRBV18
J: TRBJ2-7
DNA: TGTGCCAGCTCACTGGGGGGACTAGCGGGAGACGAGCAGTACTTC
CDR3: CASSLGGLAGDEQYF

D: TRBD2
size: -
V: TRBV2
J: TRBJ2-7
DNA: TGTGCCAGCAGCGACAGCCGCTGGGGGGGGGAGCAGTACTTC
CDR3: CASSDSRWGGEQYF

D: -
size: -
V: TRBV5-1
J: TRBJ1-1
DNA: TGCGCCAGCAGCCTGGAGCCGATGAACACTGAAGCTTTCTTT
CDR3: CASSLEPMNTEAFF

D: -
size: -
V: TRBV4-1
J: TRBJ2-2
DNA: TGCGCCAGCAGCCACCCAGGGGGAGGGGCAGGGGAGCTGTTTTTT
CDR3: CASSHPGGGAGELFF

D: -
size: once
V: TRBV28
J: TRBJ2-7
DNA: TGTGCCAGCAGTTTAGGTGAGCGGTACGAGCAGTACTTC
CDR3: CASSLGERYEQYF

D: TRBD2
size: -
V: TRBV6-5
J: TRBJ2-2
DNA: TGTGCCAGCAGCTCGGGGGGCACCGGGGAGCTGTTTTTT
CDR3: CASSSGGTGELFF

D: TRBD1
size: -
V: TRBV29-1
J: TRBJ2-7
DNA: TGCAGCGTTTTGGGACAGGGGACCTACGAGCAGTACTTC
CDR3: CSVLGQGTYEQYF

D: TRBD2
size: -
V: TRBV4-1
J: TRBJ2-2
DNA: TGCGCCAGCAGCCTGGCAGCGGGAGTTCACGGGGAGCTGTTTTTT
CDR3: CASSLAAGVHGELFF

D: TRBD2
size: -
V: TRBV9
J: TRBJ2-3
DNA: TGTGCCAGCAGCGGTAGCGGGAGTAATGTAGATACGCAGTATTTT
CDR3: CASSGSGSNVDTQYF

D: TRBD2
size: -
V: TRBV15
J: TRBJ2-3
DNA: TGTGCCACCAGCAGAGTAGGACTAGCGGGACCCGCGGGGGATACGCAGTATTTT
CDR3: CATSRVGLAGPAGDTQYF

D: -
size: -
V: TRBV5-1
J: TRBJ2-7
DNA: TGCGCCAGCAGCCTGGGTCGGCGGGGACAGACATACGAGCAGTACTTC
CDR3: CASSLGRRGQTYEQYF